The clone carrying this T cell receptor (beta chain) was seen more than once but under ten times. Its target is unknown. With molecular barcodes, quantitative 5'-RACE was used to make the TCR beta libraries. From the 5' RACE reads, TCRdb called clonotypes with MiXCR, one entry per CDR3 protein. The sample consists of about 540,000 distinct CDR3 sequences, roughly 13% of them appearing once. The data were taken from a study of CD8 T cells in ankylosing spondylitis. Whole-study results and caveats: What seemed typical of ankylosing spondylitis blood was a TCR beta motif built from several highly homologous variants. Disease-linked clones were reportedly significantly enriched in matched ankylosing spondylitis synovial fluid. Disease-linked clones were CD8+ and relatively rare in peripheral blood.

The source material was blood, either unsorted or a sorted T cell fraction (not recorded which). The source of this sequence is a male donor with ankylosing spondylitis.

Written as DNA, the CDR3 is TGTGCCAGCAGCTTGACCCGGGGATCGGTGTCCTACGAGCAGTACTTC. Residues: CASSLTRGSVSYEQYF. This chain joins TRBV5-5 and TRBJ2-7, with D maybe TRBD2 (5 bases). V was shortened by 1 base and J by 1 base, with 15 bases between the two germline ends. The CDR3 has 16 amino acids. Germline lookup yields CDR1 SGHKS and CDR2 YYEKEE (reference sequence).